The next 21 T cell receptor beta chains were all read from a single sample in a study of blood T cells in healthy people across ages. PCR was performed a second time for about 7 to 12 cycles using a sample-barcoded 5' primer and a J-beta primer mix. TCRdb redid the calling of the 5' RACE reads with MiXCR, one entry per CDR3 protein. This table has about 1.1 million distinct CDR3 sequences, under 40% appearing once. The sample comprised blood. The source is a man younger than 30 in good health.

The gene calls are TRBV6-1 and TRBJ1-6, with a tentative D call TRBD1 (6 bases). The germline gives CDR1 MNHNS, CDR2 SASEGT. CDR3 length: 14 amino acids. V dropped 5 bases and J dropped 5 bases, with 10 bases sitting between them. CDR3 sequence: CASSHRTDNSPLHF. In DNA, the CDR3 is TGTGCCAGCAGTCATAGGACAGATAATTCACCCCTCCACTTT.

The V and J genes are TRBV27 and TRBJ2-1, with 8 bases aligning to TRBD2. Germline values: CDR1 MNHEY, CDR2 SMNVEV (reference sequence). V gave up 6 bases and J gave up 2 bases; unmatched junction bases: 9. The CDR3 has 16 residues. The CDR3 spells CASSRTSLGPYNEQFF. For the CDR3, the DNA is TGTGCCAGCAGCCGGACTAGCCTGGGCCCCTACAATGAGCAGTTCTTC.

CDR3 DNA sequence: TGTGCCAGCAGCGTCAACTGGCGGTGCAATGAGCAGTTCTTC. It encodes CASSVNWRCNEQFF. The chain joins TRBV9 to TRBJ2-1; unclear D gene. Trimming pared 2 bases from V and 6 bases from J, leaving 12 bases between. The CDR3 covers 14 residues. Germline values: CDR1 SGDLS, CDR2 YYNGEE.

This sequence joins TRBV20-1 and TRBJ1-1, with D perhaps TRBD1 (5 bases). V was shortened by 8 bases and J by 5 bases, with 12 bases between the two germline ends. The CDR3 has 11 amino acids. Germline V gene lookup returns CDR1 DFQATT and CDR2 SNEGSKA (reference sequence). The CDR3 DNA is TGCAGTCAGGGTTCCGGGACTGAAGCTTTCTTT. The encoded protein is CSQGSGTEAFF.

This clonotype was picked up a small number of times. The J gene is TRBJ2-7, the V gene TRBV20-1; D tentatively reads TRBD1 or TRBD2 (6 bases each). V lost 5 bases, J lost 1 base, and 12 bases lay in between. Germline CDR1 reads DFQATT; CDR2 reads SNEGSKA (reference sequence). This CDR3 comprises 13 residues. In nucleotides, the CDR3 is TGCAGTGCTCCAGGGGCGGGGTCCTACGAGCAGTACTTC. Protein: CSAPGAGSYEQYF.

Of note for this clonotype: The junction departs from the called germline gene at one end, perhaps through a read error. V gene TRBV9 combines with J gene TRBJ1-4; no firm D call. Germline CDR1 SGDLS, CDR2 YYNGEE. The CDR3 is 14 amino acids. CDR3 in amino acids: CASSVTATNGKLFF. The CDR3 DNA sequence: TGTGCCAGCAGCGTGACTGCAACTAATGGAAAACTGTTTTTT. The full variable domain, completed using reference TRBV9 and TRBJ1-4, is DSGVTQTPKHLITATGQRVTLRCSPRSGDLSVYWYQQSLDQGLQFLIQYYNGEERAKGNILERFSAQQFPDLHSELNLSSLELGDSALYFCASSVTATNGKLFFGSGTQLSVL.

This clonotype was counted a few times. CDR3: CSAPKARWAFF. The DNA of the CDR3 is TGCAGTGCCCCGAAGGCCCGTTGGGCTTTCTTT. J is TRBJ1-1 and V is TRBV20-1; D ambiguous. The CDR3 length is 11 residues. Germline assignment: CDR1 DFQATT and CDR2 SNEGSKA (reference sequence). The V and J ends lost 6 bases and 11 bases respectively, with 16 bases between them.

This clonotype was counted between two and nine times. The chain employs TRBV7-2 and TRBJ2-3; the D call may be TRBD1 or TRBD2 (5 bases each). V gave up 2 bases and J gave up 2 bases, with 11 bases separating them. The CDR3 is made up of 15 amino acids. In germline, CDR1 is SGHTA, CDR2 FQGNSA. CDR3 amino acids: CASSLRVGDTDTQYF. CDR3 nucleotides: TGTGCCAGCAGCTTAAGGGTGGGGGACACAGATACGCAGTATTTT. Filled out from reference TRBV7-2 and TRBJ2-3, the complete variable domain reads GAGVSQSPSNKVTEKGKDVELRCDPISGHTALYWYRQSLGQGLEFLIYFQGNSAPDKSGLPSDRFSAERTGGSVSTLTIQRTQQEDSAVYLCASSLRVGDTDTQYFGPGTRLTVL.

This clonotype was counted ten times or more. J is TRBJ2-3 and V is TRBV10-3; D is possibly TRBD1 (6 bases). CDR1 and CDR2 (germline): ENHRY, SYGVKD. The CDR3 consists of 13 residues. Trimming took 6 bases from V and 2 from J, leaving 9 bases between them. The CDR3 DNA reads TGTGCCATCAGCGGACAGCCCACAGATACGCAGTATTTT. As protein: CAISGQPTDTQYF.

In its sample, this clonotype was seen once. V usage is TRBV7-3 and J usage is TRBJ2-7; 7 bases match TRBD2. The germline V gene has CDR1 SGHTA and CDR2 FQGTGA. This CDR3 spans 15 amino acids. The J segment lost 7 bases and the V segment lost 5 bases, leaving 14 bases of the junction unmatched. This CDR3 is CASSQGLHSYNEQYF. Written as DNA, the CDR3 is TGTGCCAGCAGCCAGGGACTACACTCCTACAATGAGCAGTACTTC.

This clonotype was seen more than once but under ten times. This CDR3 is CASSRGISGPYTGELFF. The CDR3 DNA reads TGTGCCAGCAGCCGAGGAATTAGCGGGCCATACACCGGGGAGCTGTTTTTT. V is TRBV6-1 and J is TRBJ2-2; 7 bases agree with TRBD2. The CDR3 loop spans 17 amino acids. Looked up from germline, CDR1 is MNHNS and CDR2 is SASEGT. J lost 3 bases, V lost 6 bases, and 13 bases had no gene match.

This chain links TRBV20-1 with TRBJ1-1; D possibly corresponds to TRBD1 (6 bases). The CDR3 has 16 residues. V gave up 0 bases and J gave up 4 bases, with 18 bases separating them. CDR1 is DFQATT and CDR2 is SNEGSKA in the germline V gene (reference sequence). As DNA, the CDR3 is TGCAGTGCTAGAGAGACGCCTTACGGAGGGGGCACTGAAGCTTTCTTT. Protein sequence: CSARETPYGGGTEAFF.

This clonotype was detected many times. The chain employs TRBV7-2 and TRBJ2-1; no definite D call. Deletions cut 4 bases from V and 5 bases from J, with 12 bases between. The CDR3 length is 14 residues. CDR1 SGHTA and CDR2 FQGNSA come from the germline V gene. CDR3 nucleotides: TGTGCCAGCAGCTCCCGAAGTTGGAACAATGAGCAGTTCTTC. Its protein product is CASSSRSWNNEQFF.

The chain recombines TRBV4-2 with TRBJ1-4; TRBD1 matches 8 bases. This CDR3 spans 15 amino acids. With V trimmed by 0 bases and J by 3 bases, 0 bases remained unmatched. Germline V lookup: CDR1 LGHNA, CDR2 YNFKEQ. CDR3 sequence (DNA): TGTGCCAGCAGCCAAGAGGACAGGGCTAATGAAAAACTGTTTTTT. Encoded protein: CASSQEDRANEKLFF.

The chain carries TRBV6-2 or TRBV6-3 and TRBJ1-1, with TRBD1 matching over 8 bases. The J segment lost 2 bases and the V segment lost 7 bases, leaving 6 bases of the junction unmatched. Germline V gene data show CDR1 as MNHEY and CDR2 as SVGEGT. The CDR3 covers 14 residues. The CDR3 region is CASTSRGLNTEAFF. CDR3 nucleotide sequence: TGTGCCAGCACATCCAGGGGGCTCAACACTGAAGCTTTCTTT.

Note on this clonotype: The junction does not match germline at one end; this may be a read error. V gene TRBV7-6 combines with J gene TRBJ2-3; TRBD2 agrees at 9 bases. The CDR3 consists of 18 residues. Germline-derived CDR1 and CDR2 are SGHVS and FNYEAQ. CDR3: CTSSLRIAAGGPRDTQYF. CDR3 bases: TGTACCAGCAGCTTAAGGATCGCGGCGGGGGGGCCGAGAGATACGCAGTATTTT.

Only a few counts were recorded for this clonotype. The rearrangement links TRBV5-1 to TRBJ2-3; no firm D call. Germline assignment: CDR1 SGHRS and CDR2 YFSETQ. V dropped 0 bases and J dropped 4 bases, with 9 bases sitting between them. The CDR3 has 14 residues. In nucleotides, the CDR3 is TGCGCCAGCAGCTTGGAGTCCTGGGCAGATACGCAGTATTTT. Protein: CASSLESWADTQYF.

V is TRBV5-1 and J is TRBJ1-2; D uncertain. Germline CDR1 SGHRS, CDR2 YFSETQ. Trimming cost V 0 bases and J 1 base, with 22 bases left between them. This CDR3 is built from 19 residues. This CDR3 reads CASSLAARRSTPYNYGYTF. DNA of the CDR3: TGCGCCAGCAGCTTGGCGGCTCGCCGAAGTACACCATATAACTATGGCTACACCTTC.

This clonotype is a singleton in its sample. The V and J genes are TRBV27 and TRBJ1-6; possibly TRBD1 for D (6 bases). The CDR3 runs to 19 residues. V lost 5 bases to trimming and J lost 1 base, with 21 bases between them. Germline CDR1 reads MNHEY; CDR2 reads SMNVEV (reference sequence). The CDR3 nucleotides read TGTGCCAGCAGTCTTACCGGGACACCCAAAGGATCCTATAATTCACCCCTCCACTTT. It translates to CASSLTGTPKGSYNSPLHF.

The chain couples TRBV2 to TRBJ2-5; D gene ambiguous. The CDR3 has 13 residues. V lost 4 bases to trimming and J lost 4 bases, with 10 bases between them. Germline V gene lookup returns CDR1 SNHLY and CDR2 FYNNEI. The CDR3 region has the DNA TGTGCCAGCAGTGCGATGGGTGGAGAGACCCAGTACTTC. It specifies CASSAMGGETQYF.

CDR3 sequence (DNA): TGTGCCAGCAGCTTTCAGGGAGGTCGGTACAATGAGCAGTTCTTC. Its translation: CASSFQGGRYNEQFF. V and J are TRBV13 and TRBJ2-1; weak D call: TRBD2 (6 bases). Trimming stripped 3 bases from V and 4 bases from J, with 13 bases between. From germline, CDR1 is PRHDT and CDR2 FYEKMQ (reference sequence). The CDR3 covers 15 residues.